This TCR beta chain was profiled in a study of T cells in Graves' hyperthyroidism and ophthalmopathy. The V gene end was trimmed by 2 bases and the J gene end by 7 bases; junction bases not matched to a gene: 8. This CDR3 comprises 16 residues. Germline V CDR1 and CDR2: LNHNV, YYDKDF (reference sequence). What was amplified from RNA transcripts were TCR beta CDR3 regions. When the TCR CDR3 underwent first-round RT-PCR, the HTBI primer set was used. MiXCR was run by TCRdb on the multiplex PCR reads, yielding one entry per CDR3 protein. This table has fewer than 550,000 distinct CDR3 sequences, about 24% appearing once.

The receptor's source is a woman aged 25 to 39 with Graves' ophthalmopathy. What was sequenced was blood. This rearrangement joins TRBV15 to TRBJ2-5, with 12 bases aligning to TRBD2. This CDR3 is CATSRWTSGAPRTQYF. CDR3 nucleotide sequence: TGTGCCACCAGCAGATGGACTAGCGGGGCCCCCCGGACCCAGTACTTC.